Presented here are 5 T cell receptor beta chains from one specimen sequenced in a study of spatial heterogeneity in lung cancer. As to time point: sample taken at primary tumor resection. Whole RNA, isolated from tumor, nontumor lung or frozen PBMC, was sequenced without prior sorting. From the 5' RACE reads, TCRdb called clonotypes with MiXCR, one entry per CDR3 protein. Here the sample spans fewer than 25,000 distinct CDR3 sequences, over 3% being singletons. The sequences come from PBMCs, collected at surgery. The receptors were gathered from a female donor with early-stage non-small cell lung cancer.

This clonotype showed up just a few times. The chain combines TRBV27 with TRBJ2-3, with TRBD2 matching 10 bases. There are 17 residues in the CDR3. The J segment lost 6 bases and the V segment lost 2 bases, leaving 11 bases of the junction unmatched. The germline V gene encodes CDR1 MNHEY and CDR2 SMNVEV (reference sequence). CDR3 sequence reads: CASSLLLAGRTGDTQYF. Here the CDR3 DNA reads TGTGCCAGCAGTTTACTACTAGCGGGACGTACAGGGGATACGCAGTATTTT.

This clonotype was detected many times. V gene TRBV6-1 combines with J gene TRBJ2-1; TRBD2 aligns across 16 bases. V shed 3 bases, J shed 4 bases, and the junction held 0 bases outside the gene matches. CDR3 length: 16 residues. CDR1 MNHNS and CDR2 SASEGT come from the germline V gene. The CDR3 loop is CASSEGLAGGYNEQFF. CDR3 DNA sequence: TGTGCCAGCAGTGAGGGACTAGCGGGAGGGTACAATGAGCAGTTCTTC.

This clonotype was detected a few times. For the CDR3, the DNA is TGTGCCAGCAGCTTAGAGACTAGCGTAGATACGCAGTATTTT. Protein: CASSLETSVDTQYF. The chain links TRBV7-2 to TRBJ2-3; 8 bases line up with TRBD2. With 1 base clipped from V and 5 bases from J, the junction kept 2 bases outside the gene matches. CDR1 and CDR2 (germline): SGHTA, FQGNSA. This CDR3 has 14 residues.

This clonotype is medium-sized within its sample. V and J are TRBV12-3 or TRBV12-4 and TRBJ2-1; TRBD2 might be the D (5 bases). Trimming removed 8 bases from V and 2 bases from J, with 16 bases in between. CDR3 length: 15 residues. CDR3 DNA: TGTGCCAGCTCCCTCAGGAGCGGCACCTACAATGAGCAGTTCTTC. It specifies CASSLRSGTYNEQFF.

Ten or more counts support this clonotype. The V call is TRBV28, the J call TRBJ1-2, with a possible D match to TRBD1 (5 bases). CDR3 length: 16 residues. Germline V gene sequence: CDR1 MDHEN, CDR2 SYDVKM. V shed 4 bases and J shed 2 bases, with 17 bases lying between them. CDR3 in DNA: TGTGCCAGCAGTTGGGCAGGACAAATACTAAACTATGGCTACACCTTC. This encodes CASSWAGQILNYGYTF.